What follows are 9 T cell receptor beta chains derived from one specimen sequenced in a study of regulatory T cells in long-lasting Graves disease. Both iRepertoire HTBI primers and Arm-PCR of CDR3 regions were used to build the TCR beta libraries. MiXCR, run by TCRdb on the multiplex PCR reads, gives a single entry per CDR3 protein. The data show 650,000 to 850,000 distinct CDR3 sequences, 30% seen once. Time point defined: persistent/refractory GD, antithyroid drugs over 5 years with positive TRAb. PBMC-extracted RNA yielded the TCR library. This sample comprised peripheral blood mononuclear cells (PBMCs), obtained when the disease was refractory, from a patient treated with antithyroid drugs. Receptors originate from a female donor with Graves disease.

At least ten counts were recorded for this clonotype. The rearrangement links TRBV6-1 to TRBJ2-5, with D perhaps TRBD1 or TRBD2 (5 bases each). With 6 bases removed from V and 5 bases from J, the gap between germline ends came to 13 bases. There are 13 residues in the CDR3. The germline gives CDR1 MNHNS, CDR2 SASEGT. The CDR3, as DNA: TGTGCCAGCAGACCCGGGACGTGGGAGACCCAGTACTTC. Translated, it gives CASRPGTWETQYF.

This rearrangement joins TRBV6-1 to TRBJ1-6, with D perhaps matching TRBD1 (5 bases). Germline CDR1 MNHNS, CDR2 SASEGT. The CDR3 has 15 residues. Trimming cost V 7 bases and J 4 bases, with 14 bases left between them. The CDR3 region is CASTRGGIYNSPLHF. CDR3 sequence (DNA): TGTGCCAGCACCCGGGGGGGGATATATAATTCACCCCTCCACTTT.

This clonotype appeared a few times. The chain couples TRBV7-2 to TRBJ2-5; the match to TRBD2 covers 10 bases. Germline lookup yields CDR1 SGHTA and CDR2 FQGNSA. The CDR3 runs to 17 residues. V was clipped by 1 base and J by 4 bases; unmatched bases: 9. The CDR3 region has the DNA TGTGCCAGCAGCTTAGTAGGGGCTAGCGGGAGTGGAGAGACCCAGTACTTC. Its protein is CASSLVGASGSGETQYF.

This rearrangement joins TRBV29-1 to TRBJ1-1, with TRBD1 matching 10 bases. The length of the CDR3 is 13 residues. J lost 4 bases, V lost 4 bases, and 3 bases had no gene match. The germline V gene has CDR1 SQVTM and CDR2 ANQGSEA. The CDR3 region has the DNA TGCAGCGTTGCGGGACAGGGGAGCACTGAAGCTTTCTTT. Translated: CSVAGQGSTEAFF.

This clonotype was counted a few times. The chain uses TRBV5-1 and TRBJ1-2, with no clear D. The CDR3 runs to 14 residues. V was clipped by 5 bases and J by 4 bases, with 15 bases between them. Germline V gene data show CDR1 as SGHRS and CDR2 as YFSETQ. The CDR3 nucleotides are TGCGCCAGCAGATCCGACCCTCGGGGCTATGGCTACACCTTC. It specifies CASRSDPRGYGYTF. Full variable domain (remainder filled in from reference TRBV5-1 and TRBJ1-2): KAGVTQTPRYLIKTRGQQVTLSCSPISGHRSVSWYQQTPGQGLQFLFEYFSETQRNKGNFPGRFSGRQFSNSRSEMNVSTLELGDSALYLCASRSDPRGYGYTFGSGTRLTVV.

This chain uses TRBV30 with TRBJ1-2, with unresolved D. V was clipped by 4 bases and J by 1 base, with 7 bases between them. The CDR3 covers 12 residues. Germline CDR1 and CDR2: GTSNPN and SVGIG (reference sequence). For the CDR3, the DNA is TGTGCCTGGATGGAGCTTAACTATGGCTACACCTTC. Its protein product is CAWMELNYGYTF.

The chain joins TRBV5-4 to TRBJ2-4; D possibly uses TRBD1 or TRBD2 (5 bases each). TRBJ2-5 matches the DNA end more closely, so the J call is doubtful. The germline V gene encodes CDR1 SGHNT and CDR2 YYREEE (reference sequence). This CDR3 is 15 amino acids long. CDR3 amino acids: CASSLVGPVGETQYF. CDR3 DNA: TGTGCCAGCAGCTTGGTGGGACCAGTAGGTGAGACCCAGTACTTC.

This clonotype has ten or more counts. The V call is TRBV12-3 or TRBV12-4, the J call TRBJ2-7; D is undetermined. V dropped 2 bases and J dropped 5 bases, with 7 bases sitting between them. This CDR3 spans 12 amino acids. CDR3: CASSLSSNEQYF. The DNA for the CDR3 is TGTGCCAGCAGTTTAAGTTCTAACGAGCAGTACTTC.

This clonotype was found a few times. The chain employs TRBV30 and TRBJ1-2; TRBD1 matches 7 bases. The CDR3 is 14 residues long. V shed 6 bases and J 0 bases; nucleotides not matched to a gene: 7. Germline CDR1 GTSNPN, CDR2 SVGIG (reference sequence). CDR3 in amino acids: CACTPGTANYGYTF. Here the CDR3 DNA reads TGTGCCTGCACTCCCGGGACAGCTAACTATGGCTACACCTTC.